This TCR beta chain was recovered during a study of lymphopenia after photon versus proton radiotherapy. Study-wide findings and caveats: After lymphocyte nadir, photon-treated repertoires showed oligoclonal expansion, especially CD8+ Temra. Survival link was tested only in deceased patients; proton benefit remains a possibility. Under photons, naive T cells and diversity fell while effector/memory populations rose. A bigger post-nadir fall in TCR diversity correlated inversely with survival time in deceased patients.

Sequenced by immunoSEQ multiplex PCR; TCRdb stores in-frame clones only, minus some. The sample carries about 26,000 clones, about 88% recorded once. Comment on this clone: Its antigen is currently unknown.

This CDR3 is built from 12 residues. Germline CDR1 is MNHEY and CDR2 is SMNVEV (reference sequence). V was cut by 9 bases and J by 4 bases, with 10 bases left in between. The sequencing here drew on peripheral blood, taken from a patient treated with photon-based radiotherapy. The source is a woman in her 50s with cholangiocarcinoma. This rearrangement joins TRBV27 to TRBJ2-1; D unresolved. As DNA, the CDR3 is TGTGCCAGTCACTCAAGTTACAATGAGCAGTTCTTC. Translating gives CASHSSYNEQFF.